This TCR beta chain is drawn from a study of cytomegalovirus exposure and HLA in healthy donors. Primers for the PCR totalled 60 Vbeta and 13 Jbeta. Measured with immunoSEQ multiplex PCR; TCRdb has only the in-frame clones, and not every one. The sample has roughly 170,000 clones; around 80% are singletons. The CDR3 sequence is 16 residues long. The trim removed 6 bases at V and 7 bases at J, leaving 17 bases unmatched. The germline CDR1 and CDR2 sequences are SGHNT and YYREEE (reference sequence). The receptor was isolated from a man under 40 in good health and CMV-seropositive. This rearrangement joins TRBV5-4 to TRBJ1-2; 8 nucleotides match TRBD1. Material: PBMCs. The CDR3 sequence: CASTSRTTGDFRGYTF. DNA for the CDR3: TGTGCCAGCACCTCGAGAACGACAGGGGACTTTCGTGGCTACACCTTC.